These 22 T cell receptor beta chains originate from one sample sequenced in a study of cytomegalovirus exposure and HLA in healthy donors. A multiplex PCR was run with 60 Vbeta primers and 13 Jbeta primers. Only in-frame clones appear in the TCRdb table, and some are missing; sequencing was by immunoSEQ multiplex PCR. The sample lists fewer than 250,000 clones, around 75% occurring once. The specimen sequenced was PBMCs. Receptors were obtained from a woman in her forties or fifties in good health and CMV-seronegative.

Here the CDR3 reads CASSSLQGRDQPQHF. CDR3 DNA sequence: TGTGCCAGCAGTTCCTTACAGGGTCGAGATCAGCCCCAGCATTTT. This chain connects TRBV28 to TRBJ1-5, with D tentatively TRBD1 (6 bases). This CDR3 spans 15 amino acids. Germline V gene lookup returns CDR1 MDHEN and CDR2 SYDVKM. Trimming stripped 4 bases from V and 5 bases from J, with 15 bases between.

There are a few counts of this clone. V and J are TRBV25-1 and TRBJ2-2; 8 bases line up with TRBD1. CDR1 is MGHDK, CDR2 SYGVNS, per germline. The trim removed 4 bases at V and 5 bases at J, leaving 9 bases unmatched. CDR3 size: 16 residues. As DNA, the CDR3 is TGTGCCAGCAGTGCCAGATGGACAGGGAAAACCGGGGAGCTGTTTTTT. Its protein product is CASSARWTGKTGELFF.

CDR3 sequence reads: CASSLRPGQGSNEQYF. As DNA, the CDR3 is TGTGCCAGCAGCTTACGCCCGGGACAGGGGAGTAACGAGCAGTACTTC. The chain is built from TRBV7-8 and TRBJ2-7, with 10 bases that match TRBD1. Germline CDR1 SGHVS, CDR2 FQNEAQ. The junction had 9 bases not matched to a gene; V was cut back by 2 bases and J by 5 bases. This CDR3 region has 16 residues.

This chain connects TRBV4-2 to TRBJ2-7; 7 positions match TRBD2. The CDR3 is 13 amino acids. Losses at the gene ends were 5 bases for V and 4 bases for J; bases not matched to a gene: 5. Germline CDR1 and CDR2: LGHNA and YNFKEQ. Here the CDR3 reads CASSSQRGYEQYF. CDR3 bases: TGTGCCAGCAGCTCCCAGCGGGGTTACGAGCAGTACTTC.

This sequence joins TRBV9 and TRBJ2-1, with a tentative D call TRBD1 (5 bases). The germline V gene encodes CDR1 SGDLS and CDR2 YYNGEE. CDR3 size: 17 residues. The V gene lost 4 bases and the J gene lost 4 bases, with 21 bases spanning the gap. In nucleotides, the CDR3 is TGTGCCAGCAGCCCTCGCTCTGGGGCAGGAAAGTACAATGAGCAGTTCTTC. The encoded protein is CASSPRSGAGKYNEQFF.

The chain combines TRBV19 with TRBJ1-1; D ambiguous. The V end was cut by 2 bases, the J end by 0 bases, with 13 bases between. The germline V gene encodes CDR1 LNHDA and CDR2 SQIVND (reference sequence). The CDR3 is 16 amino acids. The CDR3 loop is CASSIPRGAMNTEAFF. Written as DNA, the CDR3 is TGTGCCAGTAGTATACCCCGGGGAGCCATGAACACTGAAGCTTTCTTT. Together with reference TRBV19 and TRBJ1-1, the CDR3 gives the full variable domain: DGGITQSPKYLFRKEGQNVTLSCEQNLNHDAMYWYRQDPGQGLRLIYYSQIVNDFQKGDIAEGYSVSREKKESFPLTVTSAQKNPTAFYLCASSIPRGAMNTEAFFGQGTRLTVV.

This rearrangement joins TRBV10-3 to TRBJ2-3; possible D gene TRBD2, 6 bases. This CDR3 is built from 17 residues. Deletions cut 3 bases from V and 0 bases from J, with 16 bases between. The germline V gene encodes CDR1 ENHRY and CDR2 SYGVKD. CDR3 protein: CAISDSPAGTSTDTQYF. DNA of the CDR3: TGTGCCATCAGTGATTCCCCTGCGGGAACTAGCACAGATACGCAGTATTTT.

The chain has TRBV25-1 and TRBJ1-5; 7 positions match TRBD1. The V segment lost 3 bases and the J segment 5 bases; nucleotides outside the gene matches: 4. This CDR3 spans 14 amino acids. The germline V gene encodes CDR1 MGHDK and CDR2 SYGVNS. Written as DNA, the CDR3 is TGTGCCAGCAGTGACACAGGGGCGTATCAGCCCCAGCATTTT. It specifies CASSDTGAYQPQHF.

The CDR3 bases are TGTGCCAGCAGTTCAGGACAGGGCTATTCACCCCTCCACTTT. This codes for CASSSGQGYSPLHF. The chain links TRBV27 to TRBJ1-6; 8 nucleotides match TRBD1. The CDR3 consists of 14 residues. The germline gives CDR1 MNHEY, CDR2 SMNVEV (reference sequence). V shed 4 bases and J 8 bases; nucleotides not matched to a gene: 4.

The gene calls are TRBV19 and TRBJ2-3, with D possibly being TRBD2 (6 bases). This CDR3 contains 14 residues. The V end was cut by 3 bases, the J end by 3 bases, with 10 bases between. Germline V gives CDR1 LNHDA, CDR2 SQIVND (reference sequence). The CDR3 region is CASSIGGGTDTQYF. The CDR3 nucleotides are TGTGCCAGTAGTATCGGCGGAGGGACAGATACGCAGTATTTT. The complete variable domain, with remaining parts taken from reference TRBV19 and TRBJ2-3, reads DGGITQSPKYLFRKEGQNVTLSCEQNLNHDAMYWYRQDPGQGLRLIYYSQIVNDFQKGDIAEGYSVSREKKESFPLTVTSAQKNPTAFYLCASSIGGGTDTQYFGPGTRLTVL.

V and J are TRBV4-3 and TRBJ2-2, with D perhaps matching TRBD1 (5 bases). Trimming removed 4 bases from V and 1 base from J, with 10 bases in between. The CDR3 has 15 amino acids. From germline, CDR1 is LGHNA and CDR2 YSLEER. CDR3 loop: CASSRSDRNTGELFF. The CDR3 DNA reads TGCGCCAGCAGCCGATCCGACAGGAACACCGGGGAGCTGTTTTTT.

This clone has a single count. CDR3 amino acids: CASSEGKRGTGELFF. CDR3 in DNA: TGTGCCAGCAGTGAAGGCAAGAGAGGTACCGGGGAGCTGTTTTTT. The rearrangement links TRBV2 to TRBJ2-2; no clear D. This CDR3 contains 15 residues. V lost 1 base, J lost 5 bases, and 11 bases lay in between. Germline V gene lookup returns CDR1 SNHLY and CDR2 FYNNEI.

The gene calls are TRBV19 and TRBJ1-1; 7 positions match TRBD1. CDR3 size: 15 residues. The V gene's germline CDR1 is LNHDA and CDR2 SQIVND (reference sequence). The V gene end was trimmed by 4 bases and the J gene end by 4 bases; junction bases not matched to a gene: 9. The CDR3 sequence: CASSTLGTASTEAFF. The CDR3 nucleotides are TGTGCCAGTAGTACCCTTGGGACAGCCAGCACTGAAGCTTTCTTT.

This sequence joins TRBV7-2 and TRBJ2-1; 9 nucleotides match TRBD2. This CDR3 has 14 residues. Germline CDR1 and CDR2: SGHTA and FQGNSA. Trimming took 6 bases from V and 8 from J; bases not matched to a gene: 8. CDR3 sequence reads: CASRAGGPFDEQFF. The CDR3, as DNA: TGTGCCAGCAGGGCGGGAGGGCCGTTCGATGAGCAGTTCTTC. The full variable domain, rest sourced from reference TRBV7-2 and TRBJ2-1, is GAGVSQSPSNKVTEKGKDVELRCDPISGHTALYWYRQSLGQGLEFLIYFQGNSAPDKSGLPSDRFSAERTGGSVSTLTIQRTQQEDSAVYLCASRAGGPFDEQFFGPGTRLTVL.

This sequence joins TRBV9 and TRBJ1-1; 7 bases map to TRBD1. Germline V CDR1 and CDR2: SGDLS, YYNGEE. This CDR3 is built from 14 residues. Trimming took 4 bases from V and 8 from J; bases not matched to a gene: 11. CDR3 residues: CASSHTPGQAEAFF. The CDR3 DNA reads TGTGCCAGCAGCCACACCCCCGGACAGGCAGAAGCTTTCTTT.

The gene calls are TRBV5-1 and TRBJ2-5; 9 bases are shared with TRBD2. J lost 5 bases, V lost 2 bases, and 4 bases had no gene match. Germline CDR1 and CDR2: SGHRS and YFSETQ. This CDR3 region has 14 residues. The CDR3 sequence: CASSFSGSRETQYF. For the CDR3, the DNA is TGCGCCAGCAGCTTTAGCGGGAGCAGGGAGACCCAGTACTTC.

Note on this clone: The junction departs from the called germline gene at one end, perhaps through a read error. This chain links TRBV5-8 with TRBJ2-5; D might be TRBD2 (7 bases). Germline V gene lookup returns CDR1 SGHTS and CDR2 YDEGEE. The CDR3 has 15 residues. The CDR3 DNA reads TGTGCCAGCAGCTTGGCTACAGGGAGGGGAGAGGCCCAGTACTTC. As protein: CASSLATGRGEAQYF. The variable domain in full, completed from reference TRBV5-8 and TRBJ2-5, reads EAGVTQSPTHLIKTRGQQATLRCSPISGHTSVYWYQQALGLGLQFLLWYDEGEERNRGNFPPRFSGRQFPNYSSELNVNALELEDSALYLCASSLATGRGEAQYFGPGTRLLVL.

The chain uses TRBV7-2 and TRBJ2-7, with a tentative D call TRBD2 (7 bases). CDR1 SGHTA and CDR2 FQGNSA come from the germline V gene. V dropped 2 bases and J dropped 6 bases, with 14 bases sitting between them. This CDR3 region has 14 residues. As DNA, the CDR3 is TGTGCCAGCAGCTTACACGGGGGGCCAGGCGAGCAGTACTTC. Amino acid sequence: CASSLHGGPGEQYF.

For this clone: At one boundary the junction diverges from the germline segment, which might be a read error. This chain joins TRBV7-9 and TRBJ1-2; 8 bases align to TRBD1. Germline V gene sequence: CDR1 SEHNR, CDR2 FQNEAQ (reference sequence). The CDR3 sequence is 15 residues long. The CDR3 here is CSSSLQGQELYGYTF. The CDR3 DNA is TGTTCCAGCAGCTTACAGGGACAGGAGCTCTATGGCTACACCTTC.

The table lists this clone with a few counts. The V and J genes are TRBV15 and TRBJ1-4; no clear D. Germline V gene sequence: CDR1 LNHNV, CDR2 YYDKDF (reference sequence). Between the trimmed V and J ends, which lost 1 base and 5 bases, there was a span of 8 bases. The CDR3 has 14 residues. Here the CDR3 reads CATSRGSENEKLFF. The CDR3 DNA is TGTGCCACCAGCAGAGGGAGTGAGAATGAAAAACTGTTTTTT.

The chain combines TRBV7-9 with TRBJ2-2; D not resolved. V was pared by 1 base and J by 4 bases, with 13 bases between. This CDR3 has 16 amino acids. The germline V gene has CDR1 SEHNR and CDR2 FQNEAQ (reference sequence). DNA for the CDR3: TGTGCCAGCAGCTTAGAAGCTCTATTTATCACCGGGGAGCTGTTTTTT. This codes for CASSLEALFITGELFF. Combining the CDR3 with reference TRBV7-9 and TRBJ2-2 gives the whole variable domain DTGVSQNPRHKITKRGQNVTFRCDPISEHNRLYWYRQTLGQGPEFLTYFQNEAQLEKSRLLSDRFSAERPKGSFSTLEIQRTEQGDSAMYLCASSLEALFITGELFFGEGSRLTVL.

The CDR3 region is CASSEALLNTEAFF. CDR3 bases: TGTGCCAGCAGTGAAGCGCTACTGAACACTGAAGCTTTCTTT. V usage is TRBV6-1 and J usage is TRBJ1-1; no clear D. The CDR3 runs to 14 residues. Trimming removed 0 bases at V and 0 bases at J, with 5 bases between. Germline V gene sequence: CDR1 MNHNS, CDR2 SASEGT.